These 3 T cell receptor beta chains were sequenced from one sample in a study of T-cell memory formation after mild COVID-19. TCRdb re-called the 5' RACE reads through MiXCR, storing one row per CDR3 protein. The table has approximately 350,000 distinct CDR3 sequences, about 15% seen once. Sequenced sample: PBMCs or a T cell subset sorted from them (not recorded which). Every receptor here comes from a man between 18 and 29 years old who had mild COVID-19 (a few samples of this study predate the infection). Cell type and time point are not known.

In this sample, this clonotype turned up many times. The chain has TRBV4-2 and TRBJ2-3, with D uncertain. Trimming removed 0 bases from V and 2 bases from J, with 9 bases in between. The CDR3 has 15 residues. Germline V gives CDR1 LGHNA, CDR2 YNFKEQ. The CDR3 loop is CASSQEIQTTDTQYF. The CDR3 DNA follows: TGTGCCAGCAGCCAAGAAATCCAGACCACAGATACGCAGTATTTT.

This clonotype has more than one count but fewer than ten. This sequence joins TRBV4-3 and TRBJ1-1, with D possibly TRBD1 on 5 matching bases. V lost 4 bases, J lost 3 bases, and 15 bases lay in between. Per the germline V gene, CDR1 is LGHNA and CDR2 is YSLEER. The CDR3 has 15 residues. The CDR3 DNA sequence: TGCGCCAGCAGCCCTTTTTGGGTGGGGGACACTGAAGCTTTCTTT. Its translation is CASSPFWVGDTEAFF.

This sequence joins TRBV10-2 and TRBJ1-5; D unclear. Germline-derived CDR1 and CDR2 are WSHSY and SAAADI. The CDR3 runs 14 residues. Trimming took off 6 bases at V and 2 bases at J, with 11 bases between the two ends. CDR3 nucleotide sequence: TGCGCCAGCAGCCCTACCGCGGGCAATCAGCCCCAGCATTTT. It translates to CASSPTAGNQPQHF.